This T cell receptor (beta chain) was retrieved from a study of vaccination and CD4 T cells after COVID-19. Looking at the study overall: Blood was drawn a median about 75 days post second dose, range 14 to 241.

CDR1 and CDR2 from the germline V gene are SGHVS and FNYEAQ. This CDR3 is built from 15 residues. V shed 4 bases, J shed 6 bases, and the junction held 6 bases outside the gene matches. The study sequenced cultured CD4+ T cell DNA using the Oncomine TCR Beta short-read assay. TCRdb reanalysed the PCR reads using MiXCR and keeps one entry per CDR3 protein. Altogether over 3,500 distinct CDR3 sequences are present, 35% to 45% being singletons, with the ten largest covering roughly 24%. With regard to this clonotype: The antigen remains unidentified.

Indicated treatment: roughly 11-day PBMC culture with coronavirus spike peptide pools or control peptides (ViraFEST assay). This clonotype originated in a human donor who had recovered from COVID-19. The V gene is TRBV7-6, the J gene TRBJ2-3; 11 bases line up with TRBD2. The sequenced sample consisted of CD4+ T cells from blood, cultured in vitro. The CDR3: CASSSSGGWGDTQYF. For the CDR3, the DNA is TGTGCCAGCAGCTCTAGCGGGGGGTGGGGTGATACGCAGTATTTT.